This T cell receptor (beta chain) originates from a study of vaccination and CD4 T cells after COVID-19 (dated 2022 in TCRdb). Background for the entire study: Every convalescent patient had a positive nasal swab PCR test for SARS-CoV-2, with mild disease in eight to ten patients and severe disease in one. Post-vaccine blood samples were taken a median of roughly 75 days after the second vaccine dose, with a range of roughly 14 to 241 days. Participants received two doses of either the Pfizer-BioNTech BNT162b2 vaccine (n=8) or the Moderna mRNA-1273 vaccine (n=2). In 10 COVID-19 convalescent patients and several infection-naive healthy vaccine recipients, the spike-specific CD4+ TCR repertoire before mRNA vaccination was compared with the repertoire after mRNA vaccination. Overlapping spike peptide pools from SARS-CoV-2 and from the common cold coronaviruses HCoV-NL63, HCoV-OC43 and HCoV-229E were used as culture stimuli. Post-COVID blood samples from convalescent patients were collected a median of around 100 days after diagnosis, with a range of roughly 35 to 170 days. Six males and four females were included in the convalescent cohort, with two Hispanic individuals, seven Caucasians, two Asians and one multiracial person represented. As controls, cultures received a CEFX viral epitope pool (the positive control), an HIV-1 Nef peptide pool (the negative control), or no peptide at all. Paper-wide results and their limitations: Although the median number of SARS-CoV-2-reactive clonotypes went up from around 20 after infection to 35 to 40 after vaccination, the increase was not significant. The number of convalescent patients in the study was relatively small, and the study did not examine early timepoints following natural infection. Of the vaccine-specific clones in convalescent patients, 304 of 307, or nearly all, reacted only to SARS-CoV-2 spike and did not cross-react with common cold coronaviruses. Among the post-vaccine SARS-CoV-2-reactive clones in convalescent patients, a median roughly 85% showed up only after vaccination, which suggests vaccine-specific priming.

Library creation used PCR. TCR sequencing of DNA from cultured CD4+ T cells used the Oncomine TCR Beta short-read assay at the Johns Hopkins FTIC core. The QIAamp micro DNA kit was used to extract genomic DNA from the cultured CD4+ T cells. Oncomine TCR Beta libraries made from cultured CD4+ T cells were pooled using unique dual indexes and sequenced on an Illumina iSeq 100. In the authors' own workflow: Non-productive sequences were filtered out, and CDR3s that did not start with C, did not end with F or W, or were shorter than 7 amino acids were discarded. Antigen-specific clonotypes were identified using the MANAFEST web application through comparison of peptide-stimulated wells with reference and other culture wells. For a clone to be called positive, the clone needed an FDR below 0.05, an odds ratio above 5, and a productive frequency above 0.1% in at least two of three replicate wells. Cross-reactive clonotypes were defined as significantly expanded in both SARS-CoV-2 spike wells and at least one common cold coronavirus spike condition. CDR3 homology was assessed with Levenshtein distances (stringdist) and unrooted phylogenetic trees (ape) in R version 3.6.1. TCRdb handled the public reads itself, with Q25 trimming in fastp and clone calling in MiXCR, and kept productive beta chains. Every entry covers one CDR3 protein and lists the most common genes and DNA from its rows. The V and J calls, along with clone size, are taken from TCRdb and not from the paper's own processing. For this sample there are roughly 11,000 distinct CDR3 sequences; 45% appear just once. The ten largest account for about 22% of the sample.

The CDR3 contains 14 residues, cysteine and phenylalanine counted. Just the 42-base CDR3 DNA is kept, in frame starting at base 1. V is clipped by 1 base and J by 1 base, and the sequence between their germline boundaries is 8 bases long. For CDR1 and CDR2, the germline V gene (reference sequence) lists SEHNR and FQNEAQ. Points on this clonotype: Its antigen has not been determined. No qualities accompany the bases; no much larger clone lies one base away.

The treatment or condition tag for this specimen amounts to: roughly nine-day PBMC culture with coronavirus spike peptide pools or control peptides (ViraFEST assay). To expand antigen-specific T cells with peptide pools and then pick out the expanded clonotypes through TCR sequencing, the study relied on the ViraFEST assay. The convalescent patients' positive SARS-CoV-2 PCR tests were from March to December 2020, which was before the Alpha, Beta and Delta variants emerged in the United States. Each well held approximately 2 million PBMCs cultured in IMDM containing approximately 5% human AB serum and around 9.2 IU/ml IL-2, with about 10 ug/ml peptide pools added. Half of the culture medium was replaced with fresh IL-2-containing medium on days 3 and 7. After around 11 days of culture, CD4+ T cells were isolated by negative selection using the EasySep CD4+ T cell isolation kit. Ficoll-Paque Plus gradient centrifugation was used to isolate PBMCs from whole blood, and the isolated PBMCs were then either used fresh or cryopreserved at -140C. Culture conditions were generally each tested in triplicate wells.

The chain uses TRBV7-9 and TRBJ2-7; perhaps TRBD2 is the D gene, with 6 bases matching. The receptor was isolated from a human donor with COVID-19. The sample was cultured CD4+ T cells from blood, taken after SARS-CoV-2 vaccination. The nucleotide sequence is TGTGCCAGCAGCTTAGGGGGGGTATCCTACGAGCAGTACTTC. Translated, it reads CASSLGGVSYEQYF.